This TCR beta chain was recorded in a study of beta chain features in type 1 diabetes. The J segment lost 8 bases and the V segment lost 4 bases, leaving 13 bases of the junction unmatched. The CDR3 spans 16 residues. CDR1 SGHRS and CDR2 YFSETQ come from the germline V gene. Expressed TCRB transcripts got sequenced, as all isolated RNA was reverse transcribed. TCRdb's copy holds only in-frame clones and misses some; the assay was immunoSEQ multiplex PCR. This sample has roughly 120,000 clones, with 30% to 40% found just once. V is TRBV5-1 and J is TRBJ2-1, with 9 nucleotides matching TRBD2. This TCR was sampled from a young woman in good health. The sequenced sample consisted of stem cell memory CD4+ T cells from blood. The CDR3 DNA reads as TGCGCCAGCAGCAGAACGAGTAGCGGGAGTCGGGATGAGCAGTTCTTC. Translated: CASSRTSSGSRDEQFF.